The source of this T cell receptor beta chain is a study of chemoradiotherapy in HPV16-positive cancers. Across the study: Functional T-cell assays on a couple of HPV16-positive patients' cells defined candidate HPV-specific clones and common TCR motifs.

V gave up 2 bases and J gave up 3 bases, with 16 bases separating them. This CDR3 contains 16 residues. Germline V CDR1 and CDR2: KGHSH, LQKENI. Points on this clone: Its specificity is not known.

The table came from immunoSEQ multiplex PCR; TCRdb's copy has only in-frame clones and leaves some out. The profile shows thousands of clones, around 83% of them singletons. Points from the study as a whole: Non-HPV-specific T cells did not expand in tumors during treatment, whereas candidate HPV-specific clones and E7-related motifs did. Functional assays defining HPV-specific T cells used only two HPV16-positive patients.

Over chemoradiotherapy, repertoires were sampled more than once. This receptor was taken from a human donor with HPV-associated anogenital cancer. Sampling was carried out from a patient who underwent chemoradiotherapy. The chain links TRBV18 to TRBJ1-1; D not resolved. DNA of the CDR3: TGTGCCAGCTCACCAGTTGGAGGACCGAGGGACACTGAAGCTTTCTTT. This encodes CASSPVGGPRDTEAFF.